This TCR beta chain was documented in a study of blood T cell repertoires in COVID-19 (dated by TCRdb to the early 2020s). Regarding the study in general: Samples covering the acute and convalescent phases of COVID-19 were provided by collaborators in the United States, Italy and Spain. The material from the prospective study consisted of cDNA or gDNA derived from T cells, B-cell-depleted T cells, or PBMCs. Subjects who had been exposed to COVID-19, were actively infected with it, or had recovered from it provided the deeply sampled blood TCRbeta repertoires that made up the dataset. The samples were drawn from the first 160 participants of the ongoing ImmuneRACE study and from 1,254 subjects provided by 6 global collaborators. Where available, HLA class I and class II types were taken from metadata supplied by the sample provider and were not determined by assay-based typing. A freely available public database, intended as a resource for researchers studying the immune response to SARS-CoV-2, is where the repertoires were released. A de-identified subject ID, COVID-19 status, age in years and sex were almost always included in the sample metadata. Beyond this particular receptor, the publication reports: The quantity of clinical and demographic metadata differed by source and by participant and was supplied without curation.

As concerns this clone: Its target antigen remains unknown. No per-base quality is available; no much larger clone lies one base away.

TCRbeta CDR3 regions were amplified from genomic DNA by means of the immunoSEQ Assay, a bias-controlled multiplex PCR. In the authors' own workflow: Nucleated cell counts per sample were estimated from amplification of reference gene primers within the assay. To quantify the absolute abundance of each unique TCRbeta CDR3 rearrangement, sequence reads were collapsed and filtered. For each sample, productive Simpson clonality was calculated as the square root of Simpson's diversity index across productive rearrangements. TCRdb took over this immuneACCESS table, retaining in-frame rearrangements with V and J assigned. Such tables are incomplete; in checked studies, under half of the missing clones stem from an unresolved V gene, and the remainder is unexplained. V, J and clone size are taken as reported in that table, and D and trimming were inferred from the DNA itself. The sample table contains approximately 140,000 clones; only one count was recorded for roughly 89% of them. The leading ten clones occupy 4.5% to 6% of the sample.

Participants in the prospective study were enrolled through a virtual design, were aged roughly 18 to 100 years, and lived in roughly 25 United States geographic areas. To assign participants to cohorts, the prospective study relied on clinical history that participants themselves reported in a screening survey and a study questionnaire. A participant counted as exposed if, within 2 weeks of entering the study, that participant had been in contact with someone who had a PCR-confirmed or clinician-diagnosed COVID-19 case. In the prospective study, whole blood, serum and a nasopharyngeal or oropharyngeal swab were collected from each participant by mobile phlebotomists. Participants in the prospective study had the option to provide additional blood draws and questionnaires over an approximately 2-month period. Before DNA extraction, blood samples from the prospective study were shipped at room temperature or frozen.

The germline ends are 16 bases apart after V is trimmed by 1 base and J by 8 bases. The CDR3 has 15 amino acids, counting the end cysteine and phenylalanine. Left in the record is the CDR3 DNA by itself, 45 bases read in frame from the first base. CDR1 and CDR2 are drawn from the germline V gene: SGHRS, YFSETQ. This chain joins TRBV5-1 to TRBJ2-1; 6 matching bases give a weak D call of TRBD1. This receptor was obtained from a woman aged 45-60 years who had been exposed to COVID-19. The sequenced material came from PBMCs or T cells enriched from blood (not recorded which). The CDR3 region: CASSLSDSLYDEQFF. In nucleotides, the sequence is TGCGCCAGCAGCTTGTCGGACAGTTTATACGATGAGCAGTTCTTC.